This T cell receptor beta chain came from a study of tumor and adjacent non-tumor tissue in lung cancer. Points from the study as a whole: Normal lung showed higher cumulative top 100 clone frequency than tumor. Compared with tumor, normal lung showed significantly lower TCR diversity.

The CDR3 contains 13 residues. Looked up from germline, CDR1 is SGHRS and CDR2 is YFSETQ. With 0 bases removed from V and 5 bases from J, the gap between germline ends came to 6 bases. A modified ARM-PCR protocol with three rounds of nested PCR amplified TCRbeta. TCRdb analysed the multiplex PCR reads with MiXCR anew, one entry per CDR3 protein. The sample yields 70,000 or so distinct CDR3 sequences, 60% seen once. No cell sorting was done before RNA was extracted from the tissue. Between August and November 2014, newly diagnosed, chemotherapy-naive lung cancer patients underwent thoracic surgery in China. This clonotype was recorded many times. Its antigen is not known.

V is TRBV5-1 and J is TRBJ1-5, with a possible D match to TRBD1 (6 bases). Sample: lung tumor tissue. The TCR sequence derives from a man aged 45 to 65 with non-small cell lung cancer. The CDR3 DNA is TGCGCCAGCAGCTTGGGACAGGATCAGCCCCAGCATTTT. Translation: CASSLGQDQPQHF.